This is a list of T cell receptor gamma chains from one sample in a study of Vδ1+ human thymocytes. TCRdb re-identified clones in the multiplex PCR reads via CATT. The sample contains about 27,000 gamma-chain clones, roughly a fifth of which appear only once. The sample consisted of Vdelta1+ gamma-delta thymocytes from the thymus. Receptor source: a boy under three years old who had congenital heart surgery. CDR3s include the opening cysteine and the closing phenylalanine or tryptophan. Expanded clones are given a class, and other clones once, few, many or no size at all.

clone_size	v_call	j_call	cdr3_aa	cdr3_nt
NA	TRGV3	TRGJP2	CATWDGSYSSDWIKTF	TGTGCCACCTGGGACGGATCATATAGTAGTGATTGGATCAAGACGTTT
NA	TRGV3	TRGJ1/TRGJ2	CATWDRRRYYKKLF	TGTGCCACCTGGGACAGGCGGAGGTATTATAAGAAACTCTTT
few	TRGV9	TRGJP	CALWFSPGELGKKIKVF	TGTGCCTTGTGGTTTTCCCCTGGCGAGTTGGGCAAAAAAATCAAGGTATTT
few	TRGV9	TRGJ1/TRGJ2	CALWEVPINYYKKLF	TGTGCCTTGTGGGAGGTGCCCATCAATTATTATAAGAAACTCTTT
few	TRGV4	TRGJP1	CATWDCDTGWFKIF	TGTGCCACCTGGGATTGTGACACTGGTTGGTTCAAGATATTT
few	TRGV5	TRGJ1/TRGJ2	CATWDRRGDYKKLF	TGTGCCACCTGGGACAGGCGGGGGGATTATAAGAAACTCTTT
NA	TRGV4	TRGJ1/TRGJ2	CATWDGHRYYKKLF	TGTGCCACCTGGGATGGGCACCGTTATTATAAGAAACTCTTT
NA	TRGV2	TRGJ1/TRGJ2	CATWDGPGNYKKLF	TGTGCCACCTGGGACGGGCCCGGGAATTATAAGAAACTCTTT
NA	TRGV9	TRGJP1	CALWEIATGWFKIF	TGTGCCTTGTGGGAGATTGCCACTGGTTGGTTCAAGATATTT
NA	TRGV9	TRGJ1/TRGJ2	CALWEAPKKLF	TGTGCCTTGTGGGAGGCCCCAAAGAAACTCTTT
few	TRGV8	TRGJ1/TRGJ2	CATWDTPHDKKLF	TGTGCCACCTGGGATACACCTCATGATAAGAAACTCTTT
few	TRGV4	TRGJ1/TRGJ2	CATWDGQGYKKLF	TGTGCCACCTGGGACGGCCAAGGTTATAAGAAACTCTTT
few	TRGV9	TRGJ1/TRGJ2	CALWELGIMNYYKKLF	TGTGCCTTGTGGGAGCTGGGAATTATGAATTATTATAAGAAACTCTTT
NA	TRGV2	TRGJ1/TRGJ2	CATWDSPSPNYKKLF	TGTGCCACCTGGGACAGTCCCTCACCTAATTATAAGAAACTCTTT
few	TRGV3	TRGJ1/TRGJ2	CATWDVYYYKKLF	TGTGCCACCTGGGACGTATATTATTATAAGAAACTCTTT
few	TRGV9	TRGJ1/TRGJ2	CALWEPHSYYKKLF	TGTGCCTTGTGGGAGCCCCACTCTTATTATAAGAAACTCTTT
few	TRGV9	TRGJ1/TRGJ2	CALWEVYPDKKLF	TGTGCCTTGTGGGAGGTGTATCCTGATAAGAAACTCTTT
NA	TRGV9	TRGJ1/TRGJ2	CALWDIRSYKKLF	TGTGCCTTGTGGGATATAAGGAGCTATAAGAAACTCTTT
few	TRGV3	TRGJ1/TRGJ2	CATWDGTQPYYKKLF	TGTGCCACCTGGGACGGGACCCAACCTTATTATAAGAAACTCTTT
NA	TRGV3	TRGJ1/TRGJ2	CATWDTKYKKLF	TGTGCCACCTGGGACACGAAGTATAAGAAACTCTTT
NA	TRGV4	TRGJ1/TRGJ2	CATWDGPEYYKKLF	TGTGCCACCTGGGATGGGCCGGAGTATTATAAGAAACTCTTC
few	TRGV9	TRGJ1/TRGJ2	CALWEAGEKLF	TGTGCCTTGTGGGAGGCCGGAGAGAAACTCTTT
few	TRGV8	TRGJ1/TRGJ2	CATWDEGSGKKLF	TGTGCCACCTGGGATGAAGGCAGCGGGAAGAAACTCTTT
NA	TRGV3	TRGJP2	CATWDGFSSDWIKTF	TGTGCCACCTGGGACGGATTCAGTAGTGATTGGATCAAGACGTTT
few	TRGV3	TRGJ1/TRGJ2	CATWDVSNYYKKLF	TGTGCCACCTGGGACGTATCGAATTATTATAAGAAACTCTTT
NA	TRGV8	TRGJ1/TRGJ2	CATWDGPDPGYKKLF	TGTGCCACCTGGGACGGGCCTGACCCGGGTTATAAGAAACTCTTT
few	TRGV2	TRGJ1/TRGJ2	CATWDGRHDKKLF	TGTGCCACCTGGGACGGGCGTCACGATAAGAAACTCTTT
NA	TRGV9	TRGJP	CALWEPFRELGKKIKVF	TGTGCCTTGTGGGAGCCCTTTCGAGAGTTGGGAAAAAAAATCAAGGTATTT
NA	TRGV2	TRGJ1/TRGJ2	CATWDGECYKKLF	TGTGCCACCTGGGACGGTGAATGTTATAAGAAACTCTTT
NA	TRGV3	TRGJ1/TRGJ2	CATWDRRGNYKKLF	TGTGCCACCTGGGACCGACGAGGGAATTATAAGAAACTCTTT
NA	TRGV3	TRGJ1/TRGJ2	CATWDRPHYPIYYKKLF	TGTGCCACCTGGGACAGGCCCCATTACCCTATATATTATAAGAAACTCTTT
few	TRGV4	TRGJP2	CATWASSDWIKTF	TGTGCCACCTGGGCAAGTAGTGATTGGATCAAGACGTTT
NA	TRGV3	TRGJ1/TRGJ2	CATWDRRIGYKKLF	TGTGCCACCTGGGACAGGCGCATTGGATATAAGAAACTCTTT
NA	TRGV4	TRGJ1/TRGJ2	CATWYSTVSWEKLF	TGTGCCACCTGGTATTCTACCGTAAGTTGGGAGAAACTCTTT
NA	TRGV5	TRGJ1/TRGJ2	CATWDRRAGGYKKLF	TGTGCCACCTGGGACAGGCGGGCCGGAGGCTATAAGAAACTCTTT
NA	TRGV9	TRGJP1	CALWEVQSLRAGWFKIF	TGTGCCTTGTGGGAGGTGCAAAGCCTCCGGGCTGGTTGGTTCAAGATATTT
few	TRGV9	TRGJ1/TRGJ2	CALWEVQPPPEFYKKLF	TGTGCCTTGTGGGAGGTCCAACCACCTCCCGAATTTTATAAGAAACTCTTT
NA	TRGV2	TRGJ1/TRGJ2	CATWDLPNYYKKLF	TGTGCCACCTGGGACTTACCGAATTATTATAAGAAACTCTTT
few	TRGV5	TRGJ1/TRGJ2	CATWDRPIKKLF	TGTGCCACCTGGGACAGGCCTATCAAGAAACTCTTT
few	TRGV5	TRGJ1/TRGJ2	CATWDRPRNYKKLF	TGTGCCACCTGGGACAGGCCAAGAAATTATAAGAAACTCTTT
NA	TRGV3	TRGJ1/TRGJ2	CATWDLYYKKLF	TGTGCCACCTGGGACCTCTATTATAAGAAACTCTTT
few	TRGV5	TRGJ1/TRGJ2	CATWDRQRDYKKLF	TGTGCCACCTGGGACAGGCAACGGGATTATAAGAAACTCTTT
NA	TRGV2	TRGJ1/TRGJ2	CATWDAYRDYYKKLF	TGTGCCACCTGGGACGCTTATAGGGATTATTATAAGAAACTCTTT
few	TRGV3	TRGJ1/TRGJ2	CATWDRLNWDKKLF	TGTGCCACCTGGGACAGGCTTAATTGGGATAAGAAACTCTTT
NA	TRGV5	TRGJ1/TRGJ2	CATWDRPHWVYKKLF	TGTGCCACCTGGGACAGGCCCCACTGGGTTTATAAGAAACTCTTT